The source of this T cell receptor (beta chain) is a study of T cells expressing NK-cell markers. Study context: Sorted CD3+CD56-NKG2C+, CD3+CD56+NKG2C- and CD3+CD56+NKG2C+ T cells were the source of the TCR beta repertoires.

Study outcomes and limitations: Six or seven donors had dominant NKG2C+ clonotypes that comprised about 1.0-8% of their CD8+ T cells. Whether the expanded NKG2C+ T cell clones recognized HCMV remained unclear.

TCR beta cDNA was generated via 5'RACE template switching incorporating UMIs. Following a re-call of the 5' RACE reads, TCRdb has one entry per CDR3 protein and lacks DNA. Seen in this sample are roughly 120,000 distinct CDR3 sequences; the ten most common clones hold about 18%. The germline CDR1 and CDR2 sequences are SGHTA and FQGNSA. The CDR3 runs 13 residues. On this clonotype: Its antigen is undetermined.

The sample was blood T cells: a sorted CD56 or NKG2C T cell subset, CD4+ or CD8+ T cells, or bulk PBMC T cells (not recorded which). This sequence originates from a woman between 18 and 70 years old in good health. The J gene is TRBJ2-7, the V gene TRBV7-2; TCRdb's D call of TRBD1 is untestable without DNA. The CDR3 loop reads CASSRQDRYEQYF.